The sequence of this T cell receptor beta chain was determined in a study of T cell responses to AZD1222 COVID-19 vaccine. Regarding the study as a whole: Spike-specific TCR breadth rose after two AZD1222 doses, and depth rose as well. Among AZD1222 vaccinees, only six or seven were seropositive at baseline. Donors skewed white British and female; clonal diversity was possibly underestimated.

This clone is judged large. Its specificity is unknown. Generated by immunoSEQ multiplex PCR, the TCRdb table keeps only in-frame clones and is missing some. This sample has 85,000 to 100,000 clones; about 86% occur once, and the top ten carry about 6%. V lost 5 bases and J lost 3; bases outside the gene matches: 3. The CDR3 extends over 14 amino acids. The germline gives CDR1 MNHEY, CDR2 SMNVEV (reference sequence). The chain links TRBV27 to TRBJ2-1; 8 bases agree with TRBD1. Sequencing used peripheral blood, obtained on day 0 of AZD1222 vaccination. This TCR was sampled from an adult in good health. The CDR3 sequence is CASSPGTGYNEQFF. In nucleotides, the CDR3 is TGTGCCAGCAGTCCCGGGACAGGCTACAATGAGCAGTTCTTC.